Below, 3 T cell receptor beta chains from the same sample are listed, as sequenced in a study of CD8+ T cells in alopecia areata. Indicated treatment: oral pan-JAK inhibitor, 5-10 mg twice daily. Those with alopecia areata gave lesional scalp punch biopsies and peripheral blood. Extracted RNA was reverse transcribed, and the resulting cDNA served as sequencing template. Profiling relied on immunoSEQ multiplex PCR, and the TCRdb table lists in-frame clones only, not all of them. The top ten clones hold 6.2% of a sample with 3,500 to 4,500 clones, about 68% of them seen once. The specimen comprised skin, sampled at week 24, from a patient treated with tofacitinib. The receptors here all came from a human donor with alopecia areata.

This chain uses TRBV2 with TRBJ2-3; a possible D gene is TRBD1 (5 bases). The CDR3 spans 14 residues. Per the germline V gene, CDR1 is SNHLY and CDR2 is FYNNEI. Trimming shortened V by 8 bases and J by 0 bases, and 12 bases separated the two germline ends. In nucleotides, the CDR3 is TGTGCCAGCGTGAAGGGGTTAAGCACAGATACGCAGTATTTT. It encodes CASVKGLSTDTQYF. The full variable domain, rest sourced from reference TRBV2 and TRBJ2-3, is EPEVTQTPSHQVTQMGQEVILRCVPISNHLYFYWYRQILGQKVEFLVSFYNNEISEKSEIFDDQFSVERPDGSNFTLKIRSTKLEDSAMYFCASVKGLSTDTQYFGPGTRLTVL.

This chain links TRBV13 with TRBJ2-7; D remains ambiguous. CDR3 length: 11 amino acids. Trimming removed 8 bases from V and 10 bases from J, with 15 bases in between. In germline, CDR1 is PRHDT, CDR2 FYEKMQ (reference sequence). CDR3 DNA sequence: TGTGCCAGCCGCACCGCCAGGTCTCAGTACTTC. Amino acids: CASRTARSQYF.

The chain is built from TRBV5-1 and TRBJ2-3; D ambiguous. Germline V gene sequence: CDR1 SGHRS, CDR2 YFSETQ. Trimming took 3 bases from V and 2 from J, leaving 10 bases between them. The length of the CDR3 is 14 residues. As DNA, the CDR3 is TGCGCCAGCAGCTCCGACGGTTACACAGATACGCAGTATTTT. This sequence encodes CASSSDGYTDTQYF.